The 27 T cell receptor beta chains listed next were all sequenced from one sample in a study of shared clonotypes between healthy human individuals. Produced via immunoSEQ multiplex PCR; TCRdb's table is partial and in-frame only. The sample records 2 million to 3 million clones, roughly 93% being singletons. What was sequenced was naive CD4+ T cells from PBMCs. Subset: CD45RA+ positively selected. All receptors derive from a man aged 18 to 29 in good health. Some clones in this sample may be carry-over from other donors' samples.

CDR3 in amino acids: CASSPTSGSTEQYF. The CDR3 DNA reads as TGCGCCAGCAGCCCGACTAGCGGGAGTACCGAGCAGTACTTC. The chain carries TRBV5-1 and TRBJ2-5; TRBD2 matches 12 bases. The DNA end is a closer match to TRBJ2-7, so the J assignment may be wrong. CDR1 SGHRS and CDR2 YFSETQ come from the germline V gene. The CDR3 totals 14 residues.

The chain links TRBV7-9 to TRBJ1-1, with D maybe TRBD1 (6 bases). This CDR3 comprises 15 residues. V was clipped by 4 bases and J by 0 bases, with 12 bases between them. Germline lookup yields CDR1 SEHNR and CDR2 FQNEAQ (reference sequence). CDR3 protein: CASSWGGRVNTEAFF. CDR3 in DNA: TGTGCCAGCAGCTGGGGGGGCAGGGTGAACACTGAAGCTTTCTTT.

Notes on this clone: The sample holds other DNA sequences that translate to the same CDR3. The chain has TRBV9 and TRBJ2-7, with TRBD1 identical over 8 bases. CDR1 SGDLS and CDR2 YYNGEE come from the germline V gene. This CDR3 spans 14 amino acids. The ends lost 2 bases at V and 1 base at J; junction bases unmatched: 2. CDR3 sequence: CASSVTGVSYEQYF. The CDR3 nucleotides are TGTGCCAGCAGCGTGACAGGGGTATCCTACGAGCAGTACTTC.

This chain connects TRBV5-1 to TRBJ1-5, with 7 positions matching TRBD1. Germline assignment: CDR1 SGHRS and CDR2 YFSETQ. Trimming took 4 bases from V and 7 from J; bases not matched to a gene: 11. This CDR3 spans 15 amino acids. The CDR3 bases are TGCGCCAGCAGCCCTACTCCAGGGGGAGGCCAGCCCCAGCATTTT. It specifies CASSPTPGGGQPQHF.

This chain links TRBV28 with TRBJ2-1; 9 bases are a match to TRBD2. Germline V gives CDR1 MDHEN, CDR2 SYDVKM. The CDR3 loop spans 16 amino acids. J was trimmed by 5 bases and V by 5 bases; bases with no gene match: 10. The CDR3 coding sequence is TGTGCCAGCAGTACCCCTAGACTAGCGGCCCACAATGAGCAGTTCTTC. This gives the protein CASSTPRLAAHNEQFF.

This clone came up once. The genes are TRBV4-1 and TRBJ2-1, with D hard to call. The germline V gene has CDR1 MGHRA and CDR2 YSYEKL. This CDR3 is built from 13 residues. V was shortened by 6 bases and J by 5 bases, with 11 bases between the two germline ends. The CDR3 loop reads CASSRRKNNEQFF. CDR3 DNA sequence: TGCGCCAGCAGTAGGCGGAAGAACAATGAGCAGTTCTTC.

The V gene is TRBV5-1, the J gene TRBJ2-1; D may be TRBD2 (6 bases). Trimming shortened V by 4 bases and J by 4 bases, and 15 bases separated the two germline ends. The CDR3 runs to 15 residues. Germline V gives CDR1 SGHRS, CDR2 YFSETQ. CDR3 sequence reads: CASSPVSGGYNEQFF. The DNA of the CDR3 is TGCGCCAGCAGCCCTGTCAGCGGAGGGTACAATGAGCAGTTCTTC.

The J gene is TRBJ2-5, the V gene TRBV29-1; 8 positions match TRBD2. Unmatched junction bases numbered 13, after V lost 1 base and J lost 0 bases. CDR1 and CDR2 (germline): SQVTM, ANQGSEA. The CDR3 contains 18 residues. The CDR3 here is CSVEGTATSGGYQETQYF. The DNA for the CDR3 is TGCAGCGTTGAAGGGACAGCTACTAGCGGAGGGTACCAAGAGACCCAGTACTTC.

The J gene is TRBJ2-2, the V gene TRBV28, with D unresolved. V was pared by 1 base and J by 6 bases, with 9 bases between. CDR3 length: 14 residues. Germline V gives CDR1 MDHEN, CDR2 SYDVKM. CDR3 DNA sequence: TGTGCCAGCAGTTTATCGTCGGTCGCCGGGGAGCTGTTTTTT. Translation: CASSLSSVAGELFF. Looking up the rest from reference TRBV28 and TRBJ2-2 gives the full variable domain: DVKVTQSSRYLVKRTGEKVFLECVQDMDHENMFWYRQDPGLGLRLIYFSYDVKMKEKGDIPEGYSVSREKKERFSLILESASTNQTSMYLCASSLSSVAGELFFGEGSRLTVL.

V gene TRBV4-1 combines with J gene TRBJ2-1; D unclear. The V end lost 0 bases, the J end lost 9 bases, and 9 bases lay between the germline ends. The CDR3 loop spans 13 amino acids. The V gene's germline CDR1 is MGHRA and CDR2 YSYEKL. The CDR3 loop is CASSQDVAPEQFF. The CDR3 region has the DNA TGCGCCAGCAGCCAAGATGTAGCACCTGAGCAGTTCTTC.

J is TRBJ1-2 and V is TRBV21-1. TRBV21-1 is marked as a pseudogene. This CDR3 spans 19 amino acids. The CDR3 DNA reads TGTGCCAGCAGCGGAGGAGGATGGACAGACGGGGGGCGGGTCTATGGCTACACCTTC. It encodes CASSGGGWTDGGRVYGYTF.

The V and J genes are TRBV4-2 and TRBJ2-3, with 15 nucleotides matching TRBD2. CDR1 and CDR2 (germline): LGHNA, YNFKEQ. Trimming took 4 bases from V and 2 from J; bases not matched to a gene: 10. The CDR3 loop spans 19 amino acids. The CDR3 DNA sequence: TGTGCCAGCAGCCCGACGCCGGGACTAGCGGGAGGAAACACAGATACGCAGTATTTT. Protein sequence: CASSPTPGLAGGNTDTQYF.

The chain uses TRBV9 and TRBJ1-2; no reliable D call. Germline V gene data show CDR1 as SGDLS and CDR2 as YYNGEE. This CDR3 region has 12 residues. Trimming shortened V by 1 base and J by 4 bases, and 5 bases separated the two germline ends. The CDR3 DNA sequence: TGTGCCAGCAGCGTACGGGCCTATGGCTACACCTTC. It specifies CASSVRAYGYTF.

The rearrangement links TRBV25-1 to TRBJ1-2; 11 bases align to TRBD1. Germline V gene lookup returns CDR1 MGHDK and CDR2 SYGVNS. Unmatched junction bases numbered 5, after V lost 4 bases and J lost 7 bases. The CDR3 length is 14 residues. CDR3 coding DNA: TGTGCCAGCAGTGCCCCGGGGACAGGGGGTGGCTACACCTTC. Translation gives CASSAPGTGGGYTF.

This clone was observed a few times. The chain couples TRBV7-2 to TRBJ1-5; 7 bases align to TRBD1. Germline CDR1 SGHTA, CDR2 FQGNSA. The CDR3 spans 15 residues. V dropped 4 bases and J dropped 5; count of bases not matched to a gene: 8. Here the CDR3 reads CASSSYGTVDQPQHF. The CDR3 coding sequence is TGTGCCAGCAGCTCATACGGGACAGTAGATCAGCCCCAGCATTTT.

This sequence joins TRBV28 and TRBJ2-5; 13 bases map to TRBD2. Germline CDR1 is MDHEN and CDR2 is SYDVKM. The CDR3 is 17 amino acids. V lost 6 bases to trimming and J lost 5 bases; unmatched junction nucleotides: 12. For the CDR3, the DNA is TGTGCCAGCAGCCCTACTAGCGGGAGGGCCTCGTGGGAGACCCAGTACTTC. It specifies CASSPTSGRASWETQYF. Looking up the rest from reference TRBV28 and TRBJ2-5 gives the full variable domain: DVKVTQSSRYLVKRTGEKVFLECVQDMDHENMFWYRQDPGLGLRLIYFSYDVKMKEKGDIPEGYSVSREKKERFSLILESASTNQTSMYLCASSPTSGRASWETQYFGPGTRLLVL.

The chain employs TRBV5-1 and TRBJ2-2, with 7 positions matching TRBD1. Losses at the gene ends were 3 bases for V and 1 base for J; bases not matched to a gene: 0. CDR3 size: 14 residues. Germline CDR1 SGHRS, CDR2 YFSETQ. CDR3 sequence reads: CASSWTGNTGELFF. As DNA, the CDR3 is TGCGCCAGCAGCTGGACAGGGAACACCGGGGAGCTGTTTTTT.

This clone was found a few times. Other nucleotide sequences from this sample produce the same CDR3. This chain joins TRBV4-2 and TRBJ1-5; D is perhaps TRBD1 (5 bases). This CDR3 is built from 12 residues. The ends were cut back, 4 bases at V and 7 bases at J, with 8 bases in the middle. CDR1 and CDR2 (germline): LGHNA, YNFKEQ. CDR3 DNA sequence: TGTGCCAGCAGCCGGGAGGGGCAGCCCCAGCATTTT. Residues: CASSREGQPQHF.

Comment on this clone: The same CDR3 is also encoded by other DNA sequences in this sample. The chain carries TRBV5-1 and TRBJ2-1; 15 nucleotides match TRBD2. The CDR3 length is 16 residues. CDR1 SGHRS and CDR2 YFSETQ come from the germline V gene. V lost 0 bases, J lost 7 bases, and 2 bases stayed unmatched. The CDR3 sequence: CASSLGGTSGRNEQFF. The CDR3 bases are TGCGCCAGCAGCTTGGGTGGGACTAGCGGGAGGAATGAGCAGTTCTTC.

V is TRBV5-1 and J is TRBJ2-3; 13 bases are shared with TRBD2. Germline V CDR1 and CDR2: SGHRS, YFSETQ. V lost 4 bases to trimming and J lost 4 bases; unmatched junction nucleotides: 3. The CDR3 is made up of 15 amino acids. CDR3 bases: TGCGCCAGCAGCGCACTAGCGGGAGGGCCAGATACGCAGTATTTT. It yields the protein CASSALAGGPDTQYF.

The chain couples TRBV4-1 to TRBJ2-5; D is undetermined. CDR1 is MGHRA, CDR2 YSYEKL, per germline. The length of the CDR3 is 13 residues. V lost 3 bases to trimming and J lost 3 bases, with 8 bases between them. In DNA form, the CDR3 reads TGCGCCAGCAGCCAGATCTTCGAAGAGACCCAGTACTTC. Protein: CASSQIFEETQYF.

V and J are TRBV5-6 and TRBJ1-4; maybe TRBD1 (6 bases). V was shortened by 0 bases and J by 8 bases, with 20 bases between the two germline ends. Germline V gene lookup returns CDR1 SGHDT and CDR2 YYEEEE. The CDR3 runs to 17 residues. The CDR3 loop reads CASSLGLSGTSEEKLFF. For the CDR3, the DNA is TGTGCCAGCAGCTTGGGACTTTCAGGGACATCTGAGGAAAAACTGTTTTTT. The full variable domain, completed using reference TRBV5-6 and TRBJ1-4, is DAGVTQSPTHLIKTRGQQVTLRCSPKSGHDTVSWYQQALGQGPQFIFQYYEEEERQRGNFPDRFSGHQFPNYSSELNVNALLLGDSALYLCASSLGLSGTSEEKLFFGSGTQLSVL.

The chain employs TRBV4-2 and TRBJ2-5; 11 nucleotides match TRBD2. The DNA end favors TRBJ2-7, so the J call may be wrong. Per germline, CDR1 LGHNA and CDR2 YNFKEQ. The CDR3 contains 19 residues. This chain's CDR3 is CASSQDVPGLAGTLGEQYF. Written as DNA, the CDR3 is TGTGCCAGCAGCCAAGACGTTCCAGGACTAGCGGGTACACTGGGCGAGCAGTACTTC.

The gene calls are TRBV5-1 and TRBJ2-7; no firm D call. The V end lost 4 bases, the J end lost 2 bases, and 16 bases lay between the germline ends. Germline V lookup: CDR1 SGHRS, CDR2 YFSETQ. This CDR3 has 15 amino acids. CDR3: CASSRGRAATYEQYF. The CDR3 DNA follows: TGCGCCAGCAGCCGTGGTAGGGCAGCAACCTACGAGCAGTACTTC.

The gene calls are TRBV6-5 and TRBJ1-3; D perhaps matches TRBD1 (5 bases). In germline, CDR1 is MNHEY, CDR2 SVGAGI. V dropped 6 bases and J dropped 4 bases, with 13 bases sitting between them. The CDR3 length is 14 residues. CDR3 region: CASRRGIRGNTIYF. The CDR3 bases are TGTGCCAGCAGAAGGGGTATTCGAGGAAACACCATATATTTT.

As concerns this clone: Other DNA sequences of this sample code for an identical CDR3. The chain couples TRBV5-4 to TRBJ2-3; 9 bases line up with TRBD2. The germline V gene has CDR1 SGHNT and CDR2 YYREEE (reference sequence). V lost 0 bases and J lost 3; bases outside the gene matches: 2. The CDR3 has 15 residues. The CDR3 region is CASSLARGGTDTQYF. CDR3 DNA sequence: TGTGCCAGCAGCTTGGCGCGGGGGGGGACAGATACGCAGTATTTT.

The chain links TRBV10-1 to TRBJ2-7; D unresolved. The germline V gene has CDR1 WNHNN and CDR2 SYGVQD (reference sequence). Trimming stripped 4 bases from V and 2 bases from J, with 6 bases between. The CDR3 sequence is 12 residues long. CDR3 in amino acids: CASSGDTYEQYF. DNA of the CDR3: TGCGCCAGCAGTGGTGACACCTACGAGCAGTACTTC.